At least ten counts were recorded for the clone carrying this TCR beta chain. The record originates from a study of early T cells in non-severe SARS-CoV-2 infection. Tagging with unique molecular identifiers was applied to individual cDNA molecules. TCRdb re-called the 5' RACE reads through MiXCR, storing one row per CDR3 protein. The repertoire consists of tens of thousands of distinct CDR3 sequences, with under 9% occurring once and the leading ten covering 3.5% to 5%. The V gene end was trimmed by 3 bases and the J gene end by 4 bases; junction bases not matched to a gene: 0. The CDR3 has 12 residues. The V gene's germline CDR1 is SGDLS and CDR2 YYNGEE.

The chain couples TRBV9 to TRBJ2-5, with TRBD2 matching 7 bases. The input for sequencing was whole blood, taken at baseline. This sequence originates from an adult who was a healthcare worker with PCR-confirmed SARS-CoV-2 infection or an uninfected control (not recorded which). CDR3: CASSGGGETQYF. CDR3 DNA sequence: TGTGCCAGCAGCGGCGGGGGAGAGACCCAGTACTTC.